The TCR beta chain under discussion was sequenced for a study of T cell responses to AZD1222 COVID-19 vaccine. Study-wide background: Second-dose intervals near 4 or 12 weeks were combined. The study's findings and limits: Once two AZD1222 doses were given, Spike-specific TCR breadth and depth went up. Only a handful of AZD1222 recipients, six or seven in all, had baseline seropositivity. The study found vaccine-associated CD4 TCRs spanning spike, dominant at 160-218 and 743-854.

V was cut by 2 bases and J by 4 bases, with 8 bases left in between. The CDR3 totals 13 residues. Germline V gene data show CDR1 as MNHEY and CDR2 as SVGAGI. To note about this clone: Antigen: not known.

Measured with immunoSEQ multiplex PCR; TCRdb has only the in-frame clones, and not every one. In the table there are about 130,000 clones, roughly 93% of which are singletons. The chain carries TRBV6-5 and TRBJ1-1; TRBD1 is a possible D gene (6 bases). The origin of this receptor is an adult in good health. This specimen consisted of peripheral blood, obtained on day 0 of AZD1222 vaccination. This chain's CDR3 is CASSYRGATEAFF. The CDR3 DNA is TGTGCCAGCAGTTACCGGGGGGCCACTGAAGCTTTCTTT.